Below, one TCR beta chain is given with its context. This sample is part of a study of CD8 T cells in Susac syndrome. RNA was extracted with the RNeasy kit, and a quantity of about 0.45 to 1 ug was reverse transcribed using random hexamers. A multiplex approach, immunoSEQ multiplex PCR, amplified TCR beta CDR3 across 54 Vbeta and 13 Jbeta. MiXCR, applied by TCRdb to the immunoSEQ multiplex PCR reads, yields one record per CDR3 protein. The sample includes nearly 70,000 distinct CDR3 sequences, 95% of them seen just once. With 4 bases removed from V and 0 bases from J, the gap between germline ends came to 7 bases. Germline CDR1 is LGHNA and CDR2 is YNFKEQ. The CDR3 totals 15 residues.

The sequence derives from a human donor in good health. The sample consisted of CD8+ T cells from PBMCs. The genes are TRBV4-2 and TRBJ2-6, with D possibly TRBD1 on 5 matching bases. CDR3 residues: CASSLRVSGANVLTF. CDR3 nucleotide sequence: TGTGCCAGCAGCCTCAGGGTCTCTGGGGCCAACGTCCTGACTTTC.